The clone carrying this T cell receptor beta chain was detected a few times. This specimen belongs to a study of OX40 agonist ivuxolimab in advanced cancers. Profiling relied on immunoSEQ multiplex PCR, and the TCRdb table lists in-frame clones only, not all of them. The sample includes 35,000 to 45,000 clones, around 84% of them seen just once. The length of the CDR3 is 13 residues. Germline assignment: CDR1 SGHVS and CDR2 FNYEAQ. The V and J ends lost 5 bases and 8 bases respectively, with 15 bases between them. The TCR sequence derives from an adult with an advanced solid tumor such as melanoma, head and neck, liver or kidney cancer. The starting material was CD4+ or CD8+ T cells sorted from blood, obtained in a trial of the OX40 agonist ivuxolimab. The V gene is TRBV7-6, the J gene TRBJ1-2; D gene ambiguous. The CDR3 sequence: CASSPTVAQGYTF. The DNA for the CDR3 is TGTGCCAGCAGCCCGACGGTCGCGCAAGGCTACACCTTC.